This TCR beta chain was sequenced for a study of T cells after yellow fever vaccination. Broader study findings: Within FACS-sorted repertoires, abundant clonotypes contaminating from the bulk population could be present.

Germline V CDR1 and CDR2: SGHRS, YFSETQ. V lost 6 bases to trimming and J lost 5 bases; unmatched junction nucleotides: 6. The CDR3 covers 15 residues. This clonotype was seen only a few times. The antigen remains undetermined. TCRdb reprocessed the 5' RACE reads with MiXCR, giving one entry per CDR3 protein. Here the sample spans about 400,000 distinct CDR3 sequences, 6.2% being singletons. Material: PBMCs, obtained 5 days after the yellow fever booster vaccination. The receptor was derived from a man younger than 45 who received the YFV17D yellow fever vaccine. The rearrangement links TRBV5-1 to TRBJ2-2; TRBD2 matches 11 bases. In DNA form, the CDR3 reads TGCGCCAGCATCCTACTAGCGGGAGCGACCGGGGAGCTGTTTTTT. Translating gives CASILLAGATGELFF.